The 8 T cell receptor beta chains listed next were all sequenced from one sample in a study of immune characteristics of hereditary and idiopathic chronic pancreatitis. Libraries were prepared by immunoSEQ multiplex PCR; TCRdb keeps only in-frame clonotypes and omits some of them. Found here are about 14,000 clones, around 79% of them singletons; the top ten hold 12% to 15%. Total pancreatectomy with islet autotransplantation was the source of the chronic pancreatitis pancreas tissue. Sequencing input: pancreas tissue with hereditary chronic pancreatitis. All receptors derive from a human donor with chronic pancreatitis.

This chain joins TRBV29-1 and TRBJ2-3; 13 bases match TRBD2. V dropped 7 bases and J dropped 2; count of bases not matched to a gene: 9. This CDR3 is 16 amino acids long. Germline V gene sequence: CDR1 SQVTM, CDR2 ANQGSEA. DNA for the CDR3: TGCAGCGCCAAATGGGGACTAGCGGGATACACAGATACGCAGTATTTT. As protein: CSAKWGLAGYTDTQYF.

The chain has TRBV24-1 and TRBJ2-1, with 9 bases identical to TRBD2. Germline V lookup: CDR1 KGHDR, CDR2 SFDVKD. V was pared by 5 bases and J by 8 bases, with 9 bases of the junction left unmatched. The CDR3 spans 15 residues. CDR3 sequence reads: CATSAGAGGPYEQFF. CDR3 in DNA: TGTGCCACCAGTGCGGGTGCGGGAGGGCCCTATGAGCAGTTCTTC.

V is TRBV4-2 and J is TRBJ2-3; the match to TRBD1 covers 10 bases. CDR3 size: 17 residues. Germline CDR1 and CDR2: LGHNA and YNFKEQ. Trimming cost V 0 bases and J 4 bases; bases outside gene matches: 7. CDR3 residues: CASSQDKGTGAADTQYF. CDR3 nucleotide sequence: TGTGCCAGCAGCCAAGATAAAGGGACAGGGGCGGCAGATACGCAGTATTTT.

The J gene is TRBJ2-3, the V gene TRBV5-4, with D maybe TRBD2 (6 bases). The CDR3 sequence is 13 residues long. Trimming took off 7 bases at V and 5 bases at J, with 14 bases between the two ends. Germline CDR1 reads SGHNT; CDR2 reads YYREEE (reference sequence). The CDR3 protein is CASPPGREDTQYF. The CDR3 nucleotides are TGTGCCAGCCCACCCGGGCGGGAAGATACGCAGTATTTT.

The chain employs TRBV20-1 and TRBJ2-7; 11 positions agree with TRBD2. The CDR3 is 11 residues long. Germline V gene data show CDR1 as DFQATT and CDR2 as SNEGSKA (reference sequence). The CDR3 DNA follows: TGCAGCCCCGGGACTAGCGGAGAGCAGTACTTC. Encoded protein: CSPGTSGEQYF.

V and J are TRBV29-1 and TRBJ1-1; tentatively, D is TRBD1 (5 bases). Germline values: CDR1 SQVTM, CDR2 ANQGSEA. V lost 5 bases and J lost 2, with 21 bases in between. The CDR3 has 16 residues. CDR3 in DNA: TGCAGCGTTCACCATTTTAAATCAGGGAGAAACACTGAAGCTTTCTTT. It yields the protein CSVHHFKSGRNTEAFF. The full variable domain, rest sourced from reference TRBV29-1 and TRBJ1-1, is SAVISQKPSRDICQRGTSLTIQCQVDSQVTMMFWYRQQPGQSLTLIATANQGSEATYESGFVIDKFPISRPNLTFSTLTVSNMSPEDSSIYLCSVHHFKSGRNTEAFFGQGTRLTVV.

This clone is a singleton in its sample. The CDR3 coding sequence is TGTGCCAGCAGTATCAAGACTAGCGTTTCCTACGAGCAGTACTTC. Protein: CASSIKTSVSYEQYF. The chain carries TRBV6-5 and TRBJ2-7; TRBD2 matches at 8 bases. Losses at the gene ends were 5 bases for V and 1 base for J; bases not matched to a gene: 7. The CDR3 runs 15 residues. Germline CDR1 MNHEY, CDR2 SVGAGI.

This clone has just one count. The chain recombines TRBV7-3 with TRBJ2-7; possible D gene TRBD1, 6 bases. The CDR3 length is 13 residues. Trimming stripped 5 bases from V and 3 bases from J, with 11 bases between. Germline V gene sequence: CDR1 SGHTA, CDR2 FQGTGA. DNA of the CDR3: TGTGCCAGCAGCCCAACAGGGAGCTACGAGCAGTACTTC. Residues: CASSPTGSYEQYF.